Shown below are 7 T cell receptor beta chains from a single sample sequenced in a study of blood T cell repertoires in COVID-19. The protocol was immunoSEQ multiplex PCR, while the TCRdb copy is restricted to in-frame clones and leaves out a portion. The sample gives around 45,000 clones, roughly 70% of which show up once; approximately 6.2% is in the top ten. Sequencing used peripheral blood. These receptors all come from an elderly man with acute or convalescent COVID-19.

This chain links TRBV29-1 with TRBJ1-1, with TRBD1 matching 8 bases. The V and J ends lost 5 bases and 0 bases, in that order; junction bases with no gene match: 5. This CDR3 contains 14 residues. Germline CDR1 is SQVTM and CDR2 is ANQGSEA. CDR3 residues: CSVNRGGLNTEAFF. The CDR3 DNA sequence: TGCAGCGTTAACAGGGGGGGCCTGAACACTGAAGCTTTCTTT.

The CDR3 loop is CASSFYSSSLPYEQYF. CDR3 coding DNA: TGTGCCAGCAGCTTTTATAGCTCGTCTCTTCCCTACGAGCAGTACTTC. The chain has TRBV7-6 and TRBJ2-7; D unresolved. V gave up 3 bases and J gave up 2 bases, with 17 bases separating them. Germline CDR1 is SGHVS and CDR2 is FNYEAQ. CDR3 size: 16 residues.

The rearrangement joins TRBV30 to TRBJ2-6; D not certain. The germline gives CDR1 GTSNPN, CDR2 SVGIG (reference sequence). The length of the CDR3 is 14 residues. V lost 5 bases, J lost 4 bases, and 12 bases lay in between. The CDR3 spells CAWSATWGANVLTF. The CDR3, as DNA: TGTGCCTGGTCTGCCACTTGGGGGGCCAACGTCCTGACTTTC.

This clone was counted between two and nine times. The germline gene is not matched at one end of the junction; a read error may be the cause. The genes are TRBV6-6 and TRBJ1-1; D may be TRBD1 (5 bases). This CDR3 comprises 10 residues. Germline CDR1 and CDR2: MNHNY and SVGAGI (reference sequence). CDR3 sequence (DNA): TGTGCCAGCAGTTCGGGGGGGTTTATCTTT. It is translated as CASSSGGFIF.

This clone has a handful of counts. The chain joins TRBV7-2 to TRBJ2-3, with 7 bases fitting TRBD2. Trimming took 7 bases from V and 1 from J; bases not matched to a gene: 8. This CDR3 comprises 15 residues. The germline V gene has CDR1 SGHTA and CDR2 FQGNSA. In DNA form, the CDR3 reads TGTGCCAGCACATCAGCGGGAATAGGCACAGATACGCAGTATTTT. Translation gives CASTSAGIGTDTQYF.

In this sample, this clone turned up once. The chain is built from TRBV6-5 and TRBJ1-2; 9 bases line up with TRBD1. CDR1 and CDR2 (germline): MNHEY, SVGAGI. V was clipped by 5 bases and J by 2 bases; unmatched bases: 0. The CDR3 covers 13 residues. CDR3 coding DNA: TGTGCCAGCAGTACAGGGGGCAACTATGGCTACACCTTC. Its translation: CASSTGGNYGYTF.

The CDR3 loop reads CASSEVRGPAETQYF. Here the CDR3 DNA reads TGTGCCAGCAGTGAAGTCAGGGGGCCTGCAGAGACCCAGTACTTC. The V call is TRBV2, the J call TRBJ2-5, with TRBD1 identical over 8 bases. Germline V CDR1 and CDR2: SNHLY, FYNNEI. V trimming: 1 base; J trimming: 4 bases; junction bases outside the gene matches: 5. The CDR3 has 15 residues. Using reference TRBV2 and TRBJ2-5 for the parts outside the CDR3, the full variable domain is EPEVTQTPSHQVTQMGQEVILRCVPISNHLYFYWYRQILGQKVEFLVSFYNNEISEKSEIFDDQFSVERPDGSNFTLKIRSTKLEDSAMYFCASSEVRGPAETQYFGPGTRLLVL.